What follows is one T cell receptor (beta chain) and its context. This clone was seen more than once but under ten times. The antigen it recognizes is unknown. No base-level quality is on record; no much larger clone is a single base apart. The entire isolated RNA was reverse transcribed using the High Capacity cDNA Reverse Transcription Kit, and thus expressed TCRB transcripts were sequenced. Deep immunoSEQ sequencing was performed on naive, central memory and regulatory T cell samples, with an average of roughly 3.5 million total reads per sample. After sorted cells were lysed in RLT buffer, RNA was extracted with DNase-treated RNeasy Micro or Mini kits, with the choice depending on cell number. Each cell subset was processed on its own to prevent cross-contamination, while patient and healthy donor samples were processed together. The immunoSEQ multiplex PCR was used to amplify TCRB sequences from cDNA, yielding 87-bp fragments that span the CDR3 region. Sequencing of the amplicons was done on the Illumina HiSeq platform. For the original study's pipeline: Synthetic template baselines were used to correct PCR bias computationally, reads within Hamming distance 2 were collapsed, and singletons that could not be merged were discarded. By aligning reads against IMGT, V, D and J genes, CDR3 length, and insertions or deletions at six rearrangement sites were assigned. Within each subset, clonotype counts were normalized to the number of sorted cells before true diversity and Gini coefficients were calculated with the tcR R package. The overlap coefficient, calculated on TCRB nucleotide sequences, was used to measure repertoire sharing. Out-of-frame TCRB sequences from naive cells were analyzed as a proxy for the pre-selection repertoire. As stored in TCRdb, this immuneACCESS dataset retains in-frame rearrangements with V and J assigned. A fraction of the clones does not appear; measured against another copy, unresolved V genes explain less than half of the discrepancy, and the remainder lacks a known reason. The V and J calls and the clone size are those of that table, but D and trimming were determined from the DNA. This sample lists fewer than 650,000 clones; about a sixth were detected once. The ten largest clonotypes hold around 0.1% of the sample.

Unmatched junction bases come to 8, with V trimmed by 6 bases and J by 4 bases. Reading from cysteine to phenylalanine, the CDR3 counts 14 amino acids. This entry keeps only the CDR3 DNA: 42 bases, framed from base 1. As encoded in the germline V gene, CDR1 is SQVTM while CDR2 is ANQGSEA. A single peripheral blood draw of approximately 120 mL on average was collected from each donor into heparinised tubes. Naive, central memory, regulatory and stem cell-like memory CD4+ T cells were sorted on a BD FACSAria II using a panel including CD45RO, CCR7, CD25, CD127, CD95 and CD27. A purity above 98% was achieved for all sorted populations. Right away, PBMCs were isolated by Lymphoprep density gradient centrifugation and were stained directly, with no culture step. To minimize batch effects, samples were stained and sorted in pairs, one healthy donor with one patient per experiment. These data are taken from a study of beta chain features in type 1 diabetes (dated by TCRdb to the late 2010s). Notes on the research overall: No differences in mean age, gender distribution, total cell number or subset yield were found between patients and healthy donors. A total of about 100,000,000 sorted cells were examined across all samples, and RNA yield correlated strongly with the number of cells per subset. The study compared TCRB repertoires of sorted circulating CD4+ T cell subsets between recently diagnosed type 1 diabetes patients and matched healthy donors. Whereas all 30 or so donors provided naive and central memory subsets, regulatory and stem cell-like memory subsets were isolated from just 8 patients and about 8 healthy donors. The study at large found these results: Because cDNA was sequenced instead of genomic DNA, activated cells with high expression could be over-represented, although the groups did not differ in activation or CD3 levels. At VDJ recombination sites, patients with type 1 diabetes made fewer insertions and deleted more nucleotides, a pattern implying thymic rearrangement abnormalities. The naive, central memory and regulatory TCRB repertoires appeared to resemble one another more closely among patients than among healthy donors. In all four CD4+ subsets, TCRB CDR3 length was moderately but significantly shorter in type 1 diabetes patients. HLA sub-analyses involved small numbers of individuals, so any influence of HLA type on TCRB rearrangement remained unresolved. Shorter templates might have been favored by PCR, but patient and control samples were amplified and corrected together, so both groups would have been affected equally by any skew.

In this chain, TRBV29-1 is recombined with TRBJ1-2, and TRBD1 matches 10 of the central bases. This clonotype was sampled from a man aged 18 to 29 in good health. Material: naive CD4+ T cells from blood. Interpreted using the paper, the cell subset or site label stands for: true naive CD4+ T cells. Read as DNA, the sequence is TGCAGCGTGGGCCGGGACAGGGGAATCTATGGCTACACCTTC. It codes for CSVGRDRGIYGYTF.